The 19 T cell receptor beta chains given below trace back to one sample, sequenced in a study of blood T cell repertoires in COVID-19 (dated by TCRdb to the early 2020s). Preparation of the library involved the immunoSEQ multiplex PCR assay. TCRdb provides this immuneACCESS table in a form limited to in-frame rearrangements. Some clones are lacking; in checked studies, under half of them reflect an unresolved V gene, and why the rest are absent is not known. Here the sample has 400,000 or so clones; approximately 85% occur a single time. The ten largest clonotypes hold around 2.1% of the sample. Sequenced material: PBMCs or T cells enriched from blood (not recorded which). These receptors all stem from a woman between 35 and 50 years old with acute COVID-19.

The chain is built from TRBV18 and TRBJ2-7; D possibly corresponds to TRBD1 (5 bases). This CDR3 comprises 11 residues. The germline gives CDR1 KGHSH, CDR2 LQKENI. V dropped 6 bases and J dropped 6 bases, with 9 bases sitting between them. DNA for the CDR3: TGTGCCAGCTCTGGGGCCGTCGAGCAGTACTTC. Amino acid sequence: CASSGAVEQYF. Using reference TRBV18 and TRBJ2-7 for the parts outside the CDR3, the full variable domain is NAGVMQNPRHLVRRRGQEARLRCSPMKGHSHVYWYRQLPEEGLKFMVYLQKENIIDESGMPKERFSAEFPKEGPSILRIQQVVRGDSAAYFCASSGAVEQYFGPGTRLTVT.

Comment on this clone: Other DNA sequences from this sample encode an identical CDR3 as well. This sequence joins TRBV9 and TRBJ2-2; 7 bases are a match to TRBD2. In germline, CDR1 is SGDLS, CDR2 YYNGEE. The length of the CDR3 is 14 residues. J lost 5 bases, V lost 0 bases, and 1 base had no gene match. CDR3 DNA sequence: TGTGCCAGCAGCGTAGGCGGGGGTACCGGGGAGCTGTTTTTT. Translation: CASSVGGGTGELFF.

The chain employs TRBV7-9 and TRBJ1-4; D perhaps matches TRBD1 (5 bases). Germline-derived CDR1 and CDR2 are SEHNR and FQNEAQ (reference sequence). V was shortened by 6 bases and J by 0 bases, with 11 bases between the two germline ends. This CDR3 has 15 residues. DNA of the CDR3: TGTGCCAGCAGGTGGACAACTGCAACTAATGAAAAACTGTTTTTT. Translation gives CASRWTTATNEKLFF.

The rearrangement links TRBV7-9 to TRBJ2-1; TRBD2 matches at 10 bases. The CDR3 sequence is 15 residues long. Trimming removed 4 bases from V and 1 base from J; junction bases left unmatched: 1. Germline CDR1 and CDR2: SEHNR and FQNEAQ (reference sequence). CDR3 DNA: TGTGCCAGCAGCTCGGGACTAGCGTCCTACAATGAGCAGTTCTTC. This sequence encodes CASSSGLASYNEQFF.

The chain employs TRBV12-3 or TRBV12-4 and TRBJ1-1, with D unresolved. The V end was cut by 5 bases, the J end by 5 bases, with 6 bases between. CDR3 length equals 11 residues. CDR3 sequence: CASSPGTEAFF. The CDR3 nucleotides read TGTGCCAGCAGTCCAGGTACTGAAGCTTTCTTT.

This clone appeared once. The rearrangement uses TRBV12-3 or TRBV12-4 and TRBJ2-1; D call uncertain. The V and J ends lost 5 bases and 2 bases respectively, with 7 bases between them. This CDR3 has 13 residues. The CDR3 here is CASSPVPYNEQFF. The CDR3 DNA reads TGTGCCAGCAGTCCCGTCCCCTACAATGAGCAGTTCTTC.

In this sample, this clone turned up once. The V and J genes are TRBV9 and TRBJ1-1; no firm D call. Trimming stripped 0 bases from V and 4 bases from J, with 7 bases between. This CDR3 is 13 amino acids long. Germline-derived CDR1 and CDR2 are SGDLS and YYNGEE. CDR3 DNA sequence: TGTGCCAGCAGCGTAGGGCAAGTCACTGAAGCTTTCTTT. Encoded protein: CASSVGQVTEAFF.

The chain couples TRBV10-3 to TRBJ1-6; 7 nucleotides line up with TRBD1. V shed 4 bases and J 7 bases; nucleotides not matched to a gene: 7. The CDR3 consists of 15 residues. Germline loops: CDR1 ENHRY, CDR2 SYGVKD. In nucleotides, the CDR3 is TGTGCCATCAGTGGCCACGGGACAGTCAATTCACCCCTCCACTTT. The encoded protein is CAISGHGTVNSPLHF.

The chain links TRBV3-1 (or the pseudogene TRBV3-2) to TRBJ2-7, with D perhaps TRBD1 (6 bases). The V gene lost 5 bases and the J gene lost 0 bases, with 11 bases spanning the gap. The germline CDR1 and CDR2 sequences are LGHDT and YNNKEL (reference sequence). CDR3 length equals 14 residues. The CDR3 DNA reads as TGTGCCAGCAGCAACCGGGACACCTCCTACGAGCAGTACTTC. It translates to CASSNRDTSYEQYF.

The chain recombines TRBV5-4 with TRBJ2-1; 8 bases line up with TRBD2. Germline-derived CDR1 and CDR2 are SGHNT and YYREEE (reference sequence). The CDR3 spans 14 residues. Losses at the gene ends were 4 bases for V and 5 bases for J; bases not matched to a gene: 5. The CDR3 DNA reads TGTGCCAGCAGCCACCGGGGGGGTGACAATGAGCAGTTCTTC. Protein sequence: CASSHRGGDNEQFF.

The chain links TRBV5-8 to TRBJ2-5; 9 nucleotides align to TRBD1. V trimming: 2 bases; J trimming: 2 bases; junction bases outside the gene matches: 7. Germline assignment: CDR1 SGHTS and CDR2 YDEGEE. The CDR3 has 16 amino acids. CDR3 sequence reads: CASSLLGTGIQETQYF. CDR3 nucleotide sequence: TGTGCCAGCAGCTTATTGGGGACAGGGATACAAGAGACCCAGTACTTC.

This chain joins TRBV2 and TRBJ2-1; D uncertain. The ends were cut back, 4 bases at V and 8 bases at J, with 15 bases in the middle. The CDR3 runs to 14 residues. The germline V gene has CDR1 SNHLY and CDR2 FYNNEI. CDR3 bases: TGTGCCAGCAGTGTACCCATTCTAGGCGATGAGCAGTTCTTC. Residues: CASSVPILGDEQFF.

The chain uses TRBV6-1 and TRBJ1-5; D is perhaps TRBD1 (5 bases). Germline loops: CDR1 MNHNS, CDR2 SASEGT. The CDR3 has 14 amino acids. The V end was cut by 3 bases, the J end by 9 bases, with 15 bases between. CDR3 sequence: CASSEGRGDRPQHF. The CDR3 DNA reads TGTGCCAGCAGTGAGGGGAGGGGCGACCGGCCCCAGCATTTT.

This clone was recorded a few times. The chain joins TRBV19 to TRBJ1-3; D gene ambiguous. V shed 2 bases and J shed 0 bases, with 11 bases lying between them. In germline, CDR1 is LNHDA, CDR2 SQIVND (reference sequence). The CDR3 loop spans 16 amino acids. CDR3 in amino acids: CASSIQDRSSGNTIYF. The CDR3, as DNA: TGTGCCAGTAGTATACAAGACCGGAGCTCTGGAAACACCATATATTTT.

For the CDR3, the DNA is TGTGCCAGCAGACTTGGACAGGCGAATCAGCCCCAGCATTTT. Its translation: CASRLGQANQPQHF. The V and J genes are TRBV7-2 and TRBJ1-5; 7 positions match TRBD1. Germline CDR1 is SGHTA and CDR2 is FQGNSA. Trimming removed 6 bases from V and 4 bases from J; junction bases left unmatched: 6. This CDR3 comprises 14 residues.

The rearrangement links TRBV5-1 to TRBJ2-7, with a tentative D call TRBD1 (5 bases). From germline, CDR1 is SGHRS and CDR2 YFSETQ. This CDR3 spans 14 amino acids. The V gene lost 3 bases and the J gene lost 4 bases, with 14 bases spanning the gap. CDR3 region: CASSSLREGYEQYF. The CDR3 DNA follows: TGCGCCAGCAGCTCACTCAGGGAAGGATACGAGCAGTACTTC.

DNA of the CDR3: TGTGCCAGCAGTTCCCCTCAGTCGGCTTTCTTT. Protein: CASSSPQSAFF. The chain links TRBV6-5 to TRBJ1-1; D gene unclear. There are 11 residues in the CDR3. Germline assignment: CDR1 MNHEY and CDR2 SVGAGI. V was pared by 4 bases and J by 11 bases, with 11 bases between.

This chain connects TRBV30 to TRBJ1-4; D not resolved. This CDR3 has 13 residues. Germline lookup yields CDR1 GTSNPN and CDR2 SVGIG (reference sequence). V lost 2 bases to trimming and J lost 7 bases, with 11 bases between them. The CDR3 protein is CAWSWLNIEKLFF. DNA for the CDR3: TGTGCCTGGAGTTGGCTGAATATTGAAAAACTGTTTTTT.

The chain combines TRBV7-9 with TRBJ2-7, with TRBD2 matching 15 bases. The germline gives CDR1 SEHNR, CDR2 FQNEAQ (reference sequence). The CDR3 spans 17 residues. V shed 5 bases, J shed 4 bases, and the junction held 9 bases outside the gene matches. The CDR3 sequence: CASSLGTSGGFFYEQYF. CDR3 in DNA: TGTGCCAGCAGCCTGGGGACTAGCGGGGGGTTTTTTTACGAGCAGTACTTC.